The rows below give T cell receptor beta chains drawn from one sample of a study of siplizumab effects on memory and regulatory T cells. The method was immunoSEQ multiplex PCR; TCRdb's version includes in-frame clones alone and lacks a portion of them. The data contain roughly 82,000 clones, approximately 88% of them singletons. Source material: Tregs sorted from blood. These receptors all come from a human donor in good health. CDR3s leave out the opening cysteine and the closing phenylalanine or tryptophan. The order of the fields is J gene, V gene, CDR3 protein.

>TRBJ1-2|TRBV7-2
ASSLAGRGYGYT
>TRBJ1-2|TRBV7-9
ASSLVGKGKGGYT
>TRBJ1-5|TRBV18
ASSPQGGGSQPQH
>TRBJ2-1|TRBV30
AWSDPRRAHEQF
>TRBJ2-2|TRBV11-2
ASRPGTSGGPWDGELF
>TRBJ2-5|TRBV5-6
ASSRYLGGAQETQY
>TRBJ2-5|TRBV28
ASSLQGAKTQY
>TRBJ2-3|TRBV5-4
ASSPVTGVDTQY
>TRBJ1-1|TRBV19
ASVRTAMNTEAF
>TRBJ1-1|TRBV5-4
ASSLAVTPNTEAF
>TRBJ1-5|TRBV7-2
ASSEEGRGYQPQH
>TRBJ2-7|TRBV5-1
ASSLEQGDEQY
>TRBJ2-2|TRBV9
AIISPPYNTGELF
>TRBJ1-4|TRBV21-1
ASSKEREGPGNEKLF
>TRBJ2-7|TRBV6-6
ASSAAGATYEQY
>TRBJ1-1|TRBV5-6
ASSLEWGSGTEAF
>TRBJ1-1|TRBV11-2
ASSLVQGQGPIWVEAF
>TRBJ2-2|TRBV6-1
ASATRDSTGELF
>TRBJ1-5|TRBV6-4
ASSDSIPRQGPNQPQH
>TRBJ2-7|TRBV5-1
ASSLAGEGQGFRYEQY
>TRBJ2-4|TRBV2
ASTRLQANKNIQY
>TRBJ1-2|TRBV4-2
ASSLGQYYGYT
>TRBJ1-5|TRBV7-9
ASSGEQGSNQPQH
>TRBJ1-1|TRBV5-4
ASSLGDGRGEAF
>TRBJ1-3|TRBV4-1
ASSQDPRQGAGNTIY
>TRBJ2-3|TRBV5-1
ASGRGWVGDTQY
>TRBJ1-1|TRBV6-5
ASRRGLTEAF
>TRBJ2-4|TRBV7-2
ASSLREDRVRN
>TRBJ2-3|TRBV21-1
ASSPTVGKSGTDTQY
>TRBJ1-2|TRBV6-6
ASGTRWGYT
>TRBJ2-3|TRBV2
ASGSTDTQY
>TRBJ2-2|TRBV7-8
ASSLEYTGELF
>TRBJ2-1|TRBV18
ASSPGTSGGRNEQF
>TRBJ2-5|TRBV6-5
ASSYSYGEVETQY
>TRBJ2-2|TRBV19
ASSNYRAGELF
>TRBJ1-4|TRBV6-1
ASTGRANEKLF
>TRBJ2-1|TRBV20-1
SPRGHNEQF
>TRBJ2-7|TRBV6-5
ASKDRGPEQY
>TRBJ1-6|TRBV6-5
ASSYSWGVNSPLH
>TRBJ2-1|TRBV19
ASSISRSPYNEQF
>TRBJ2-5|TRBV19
ASSPGQGQETQY
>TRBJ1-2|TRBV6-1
ASSEVGYYGYT
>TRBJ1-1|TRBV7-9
ASSPQGDLPEAF
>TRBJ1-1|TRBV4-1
ASSQGTVEAF
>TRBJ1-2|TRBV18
ASSPPDGPNYGYT
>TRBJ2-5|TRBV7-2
ASGYRAETQY
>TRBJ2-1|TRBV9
ASSQDRSSYNEQF
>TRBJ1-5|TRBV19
ASRTNIQPQH
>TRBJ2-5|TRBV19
ASSIERGETQY
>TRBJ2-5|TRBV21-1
ASSENRGPLAGGFEETQY
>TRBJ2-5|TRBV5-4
ASSSGQRETQY
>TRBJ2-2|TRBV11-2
ASSQISKELF
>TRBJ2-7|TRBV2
ASSVTGGYEQY
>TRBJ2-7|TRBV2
ASSQTGTSYEQY
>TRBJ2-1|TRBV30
AWSFTANEQF
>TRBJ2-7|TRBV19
ASTPGTGDPYEQY
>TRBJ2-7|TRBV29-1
SVETGPNSYEQY
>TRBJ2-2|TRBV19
ASSIFAGMNTGELF
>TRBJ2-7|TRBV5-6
ASSFDYEQY
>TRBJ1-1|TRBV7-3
ASSLKGNAEAF